This passage covers 17 T cell receptor beta chains from one sample sequenced in a study of OX40 agonist ivuxolimab in advanced cancers. The table came from immunoSEQ multiplex PCR; TCRdb's copy has only in-frame clones and leaves some out. The repertoire consists of about 63,000 clones, with 75% to 90% occurring once and the leading ten covering more than 10%. The input for sequencing was CD4+ or CD8+ T cells sorted from blood, taken in a trial of the OX40 agonist ivuxolimab. These receptors were taken from an adult with an advanced solid tumor such as melanoma, head and neck, liver or kidney cancer.

About this clone: The junction and the germline gene differ at one end; a read error may be behind it. The chain links TRBV2 to TRBJ2-7; TRBD2 aligns across 8 bases. Germline CDR1 reads SNHLY; CDR2 reads FYNNEI. The CDR3 is 13 residues long. CDR3 sequence: CASRWITTSEEYF. The CDR3 DNA follows: TGTGCCAGCAGGTGGATTACGACTAGCGAGGAGTACTTC.

The chain employs TRBV2 and TRBJ2-3, with 9 bases lining up with TRBD1. The germline CDR1 and CDR2 sequences are SNHLY and FYNNEI. The J segment lost 4 bases and the V segment lost 8 bases, leaving 7 bases of the junction unmatched. This CDR3 has 14 amino acids. The CDR3 nucleotides are TGTGCCAGCCGGGACAGGGTGTATGCAGATACGCAGTATTTT. Residues: CASRDRVYADTQYF. The full variable domain, completed using reference TRBV2 and TRBJ2-3, is EPEVTQTPSHQVTQMGQEVILRCVPISNHLYFYWYRQILGQKVEFLVSFYNNEISEKSEIFDDQFSVERPDGSNFTLKIRSTKLEDSAMYFCASRDRVYADTQYFGPGTRLTVL.

This CDR3 is CATTKGQGIEDGYTF. The CDR3 DNA sequence: TGTGCCACCACCAAAGGACAGGGAATAGAGGATGGCTACACCTTC. This chain links TRBV10-3 with TRBJ1-2; 8 bases are a match to TRBD1. After removal of 10 bases from V and 6 bases from J, the junction contained 16 bases not matched to a gene. Per germline, CDR1 ENHRY and CDR2 SYGVKD. The CDR3 loop spans 15 amino acids.

The chain joins TRBV27 to TRBJ2-7; D gene unclear. Trimming removed 3 bases from V and 0 bases from J, with 6 bases in between. CDR3 length: 13 amino acids. CDR1 is MNHEY and CDR2 is SMNVEV in the germline V gene (reference sequence). The CDR3 sequence is CASSLASSYEQYF. In DNA, the CDR3 is TGTGCCAGCAGTTTGGCTAGCTCCTACGAGCAGTACTTC.

V is TRBV29-1 and J is TRBJ1-1, with D possibly TRBD1 on 5 matching bases. This CDR3 contains 12 residues. V lost 4 bases and J lost 2, with 8 bases in between. Germline V gene data show CDR1 as SQVTM and CDR2 as ANQGSEA. The CDR3 region has the DNA TGCAGCGTTGTAGGGGTAAACACTGAAGCTTTCTTT. Protein sequence: CSVVGVNTEAFF.

This rearrangement joins TRBV4-1 to TRBJ2-4, with 7 bases lining up with TRBD1. V was pared by 4 bases and J by 0 bases, with 15 bases of the junction left unmatched. CDR3 length: 19 amino acids. Germline lookup yields CDR1 MGHRA and CDR2 YSYEKL. CDR3 coding DNA: TGCGCCAGCAGCCTTTTGGATTTTTCGGGACAGATAGCCAAAAACATTCAGTACTTC. Amino acids: CASSLLDFSGQIAKNIQYF.

V and J are TRBV2 and TRBJ2-7, with TRBD1 matching over 12 bases. The V gene's germline CDR1 is SNHLY and CDR2 FYNNEI. V trimming: 2 bases; J trimming: 5 bases; junction bases outside the gene matches: 4. The CDR3 has 15 amino acids. For the CDR3, the DNA is TGTGCCAGCAGTGAACAGGGACAGGGGGCCGACGAGCAGTACTTC. This codes for CASSEQGQGADEQYF.

V is TRBV6-1 and J is TRBJ1-5; D gene unclear. Germline V gene lookup returns CDR1 MNHNS and CDR2 SASEGT. With 4 bases removed from V and 7 bases from J, the gap between germline ends came to 11 bases. The CDR3 is made up of 13 amino acids. The DNA of the CDR3 is TGTGCCAGCAGTGTAAGGGATCCCCAGCCCCAGCATTTT. This sequence encodes CASSVRDPQPQHF.

This clone was counted between two and nine times. The DNA of the CDR3 is TGTGCCAGTAGTTCCTCGGCGTGGCAGCCCCAGCATTTT. Protein: CASSSSAWQPQHF. The chain combines TRBV19 with TRBJ1-5; unclear D gene. The CDR3 totals 13 residues. The V gene's germline CDR1 is LNHDA and CDR2 SQIVND (reference sequence). V shed 5 bases and J shed 7 bases, with 12 bases lying between them.

The chain is built from TRBV18 and TRBJ2-1; D might be TRBD1 (6 bases). The germline gives CDR1 KGHSH, CDR2 LQKENI. Trimming removed 5 bases at V and 4 bases at J, with 18 bases between. The CDR3 totals 16 residues. CDR3 region: CASSARQGLGYNEQFF. The CDR3, as DNA: TGTGCCAGCTCAGCCCGGCAGGGGTTAGGATACAATGAGCAGTTCTTC.

V gene TRBV6-4 combines with J gene TRBJ2-7; D unresolved. CDR3 length: 16 amino acids. Trimming pared 4 bases from V and 3 bases from J, leaving 19 bases between. Germline V lookup: CDR1 MRHNA, CDR2 SNTAGT. CDR3 in DNA: TGTGCCAGCAGTGCTAAAATACCTGGGGATTTCTACGAGCAGTACTTC. This sequence encodes CASSAKIPGDFYEQYF.

The rearrangement joins TRBV7-3 to TRBJ2-5; 11 nucleotides line up with TRBD2. Trimming removed 3 bases from V and 4 bases from J; junction bases left unmatched: 4. The germline V gene has CDR1 SGHTA and CDR2 FQGTGA. The CDR3 consists of 15 residues. The DNA for the CDR3 is TGTGCCAGCAGCTTTTCAGGACTAGCGGGAGAGACCCAGTACTTC. Protein sequence: CASSFSGLAGETQYF.

With respect to this clone: At one end, the junction sequence differs from germline, possibly due to a read error. The V gene is TRBV15, the J gene TRBJ1-2; D remains unclear. This CDR3 spans 13 amino acids. Germline V gene data show CDR1 as LNHNV and CDR2 as YYDKDF (reference sequence). As DNA, the CDR3 is TGTGCCACCGGCAGAGCCAGGTGGTATGGCTACACCTTC. Its translation is CATGRARWYGYTF. The whole variable domain, remainder taken from reference TRBV15 and TRBJ1-2, is DAMVIQNPRYQVTQFGKPVTLSCSQTLNHNVMYWYQQKSSQAPKLLFHYYDKDFNNEADTPDNFQSRRPNTSFCFLDIRSPGLGDTAMYLCATGRARWYGYTFGSGTRLTVV.

The V gene is TRBV28, the J gene TRBJ2-3, with unresolved D. The ends were cut back, 6 bases at V and 0 bases at J, with 16 bases in the middle. CDR3 length: 16 residues. Germline values: CDR1 MDHEN, CDR2 SYDVKM. CDR3 nucleotide sequence: TGTGCCAGCAGCTGGGGTCGCTTTATTAGCACAGATACGCAGTATTTT. Amino acid sequence: CASSWGRFISTDTQYF.

V usage is TRBV18 and J usage is TRBJ2-7; 11 nucleotides agree with TRBD2. The germline V gene encodes CDR1 KGHSH and CDR2 LQKENI. This CDR3 spans 15 amino acids. V lost 5 bases, J lost 5 bases, and 8 bases stayed unmatched. CDR3 DNA sequence: TGTGCCAGCTCAGTAGCGGGAGGGCCCGTGGACGAGCAGTACTTC. As protein: CASSVAGGPVDEQYF. Full variable domain (rest looked up from reference TRBV18 and TRBJ2-7): NAGVMQNPRHLVRRRGQEARLRCSPMKGHSHVYWYRQLPEEGLKFMVYLQKENIIDESGMPKERFSAEFPKEGPSILRIQQVVRGDSAAYFCASSVAGGPVDEQYFGPGTRLTVT.

The chain couples TRBV4-1 to TRBJ1-3; a weak D match, TRBD1 (5 bases). Per the germline V gene, CDR1 is MGHRA and CDR2 is YSYEKL. V lost 4 bases and J lost 1, with 11 bases in between. The CDR3 runs to 15 residues. CDR3 region: CASSLLGGSGNTIYF. The CDR3 DNA follows: TGCGCCAGCAGCCTACTGGGGGGATCTGGAAACACCATATATTTT.

The chain employs TRBV5-1 and TRBJ1-1; D remains ambiguous. Germline V gene sequence: CDR1 SGHRS, CDR2 YFSETQ. The CDR3 consists of 12 residues. With 0 bases removed from V and 4 bases from J, the gap between germline ends came to 4 bases. The CDR3 DNA follows: TGCGCCAGCAGCTTGGAGGCCACTGAAGCTTTCTTT. It specifies CASSLEATEAFF. The entire variable domain, with the rest obtained from reference TRBV5-1 and TRBJ1-1, is as follows: KAGVTQTPRYLIKTRGQQVTLSCSPISGHRSVSWYQQTPGQGLQFLFEYFSETQRNKGNFPGRFSGRQFSNSRSEMNVSTLELGDSALYLCASSLEATEAFFGQGTRLTVV.